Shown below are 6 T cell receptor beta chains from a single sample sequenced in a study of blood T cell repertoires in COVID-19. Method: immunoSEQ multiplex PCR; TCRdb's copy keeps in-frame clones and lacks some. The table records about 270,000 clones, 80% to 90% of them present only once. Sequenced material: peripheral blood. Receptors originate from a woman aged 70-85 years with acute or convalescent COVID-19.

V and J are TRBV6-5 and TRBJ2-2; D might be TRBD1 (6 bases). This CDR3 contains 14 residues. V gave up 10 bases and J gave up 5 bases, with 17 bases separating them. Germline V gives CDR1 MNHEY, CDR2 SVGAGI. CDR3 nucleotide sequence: TGTGCCATCCGAGAGACAGGACGAACCGGGGAGCTGTTTTTT. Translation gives CAIRETGRTGELFF.

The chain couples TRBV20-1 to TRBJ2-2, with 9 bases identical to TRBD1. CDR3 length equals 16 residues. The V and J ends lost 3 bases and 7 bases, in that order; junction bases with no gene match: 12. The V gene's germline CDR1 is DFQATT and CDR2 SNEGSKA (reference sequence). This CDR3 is CSASPRGQGRSGELFF. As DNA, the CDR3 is TGCAGTGCTAGTCCTCGCGGACAGGGGAGGAGCGGGGAGCTGTTTTTT.

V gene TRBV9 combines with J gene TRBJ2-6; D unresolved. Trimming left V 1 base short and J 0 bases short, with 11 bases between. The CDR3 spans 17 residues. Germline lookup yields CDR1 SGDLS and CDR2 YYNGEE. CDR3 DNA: TGTGCCAGCAGCGTAAGCTCAGCGTCCTCTGGGGCCAACGTCCTGACTTTC. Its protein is CASSVSSASSGANVLTF.

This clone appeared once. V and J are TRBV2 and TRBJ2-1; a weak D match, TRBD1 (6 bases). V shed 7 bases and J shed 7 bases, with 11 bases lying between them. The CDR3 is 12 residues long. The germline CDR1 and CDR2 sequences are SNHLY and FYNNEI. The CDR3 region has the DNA TGTGCCAGCACCCCCGGACAGAATGAGCAGTTCTTC. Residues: CASTPGQNEQFF.

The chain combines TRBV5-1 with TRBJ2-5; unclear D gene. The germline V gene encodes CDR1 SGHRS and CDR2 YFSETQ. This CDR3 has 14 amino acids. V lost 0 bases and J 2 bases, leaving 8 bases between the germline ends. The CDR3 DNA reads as TGCGCCAGCAGCTTGGAAGAGGTACAAGAGACCCAGTACTTC. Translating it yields CASSLEEVQETQYF.

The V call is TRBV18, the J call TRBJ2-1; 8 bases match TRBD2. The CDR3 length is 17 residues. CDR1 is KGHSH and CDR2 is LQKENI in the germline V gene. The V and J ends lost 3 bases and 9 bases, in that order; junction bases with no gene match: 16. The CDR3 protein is CASSPLTPRGASGEQFF. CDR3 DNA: TGTGCCAGCTCACCCCTCACGCCGCGGGGGGCGTCGGGTGAGCAGTTCTTC.